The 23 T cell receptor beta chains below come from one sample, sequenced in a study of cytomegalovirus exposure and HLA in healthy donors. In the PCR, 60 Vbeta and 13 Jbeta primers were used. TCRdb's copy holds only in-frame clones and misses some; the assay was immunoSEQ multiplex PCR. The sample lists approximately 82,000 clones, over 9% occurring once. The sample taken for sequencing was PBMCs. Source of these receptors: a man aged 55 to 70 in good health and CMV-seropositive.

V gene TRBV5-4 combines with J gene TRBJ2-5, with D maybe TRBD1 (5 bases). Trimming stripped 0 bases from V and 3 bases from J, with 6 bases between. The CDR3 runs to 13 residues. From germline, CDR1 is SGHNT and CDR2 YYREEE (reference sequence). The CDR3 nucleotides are TGTGCCAGCAGCTTGGGGGGCGAAGAGACCCAGTACTTC. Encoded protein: CASSLGGEETQYF.

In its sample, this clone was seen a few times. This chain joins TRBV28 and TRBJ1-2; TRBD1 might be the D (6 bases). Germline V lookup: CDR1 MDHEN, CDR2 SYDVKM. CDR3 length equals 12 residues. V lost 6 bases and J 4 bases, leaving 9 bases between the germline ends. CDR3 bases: TGTGCCAGCAGCCCGGACAGCTATGGCTACACCTTC. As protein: CASSPDSYGYTF.

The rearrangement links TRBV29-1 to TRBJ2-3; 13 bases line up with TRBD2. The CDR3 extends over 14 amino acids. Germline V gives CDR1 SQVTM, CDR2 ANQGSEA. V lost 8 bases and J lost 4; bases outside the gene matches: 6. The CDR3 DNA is TGCAGCCTGACTAGCGGGGGGTTCGCAGATACGCAGTATTTT. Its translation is CSLTSGGFADTQYF.

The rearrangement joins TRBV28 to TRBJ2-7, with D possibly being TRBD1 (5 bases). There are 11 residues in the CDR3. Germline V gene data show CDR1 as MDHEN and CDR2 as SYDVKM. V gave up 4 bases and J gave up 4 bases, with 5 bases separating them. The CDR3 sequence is CASSSGYEQYF. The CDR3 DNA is TGTGCCAGCAGTTCAGGGTACGAGCAGTACTTC.

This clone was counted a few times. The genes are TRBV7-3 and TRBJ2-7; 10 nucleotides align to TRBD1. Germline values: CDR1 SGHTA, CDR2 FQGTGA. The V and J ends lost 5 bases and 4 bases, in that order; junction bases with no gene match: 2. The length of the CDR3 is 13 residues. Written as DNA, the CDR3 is TGTGCCAGCAGCAGACAGGGGGCTTACGAGCAGTACTTC. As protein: CASSRQGAYEQYF.

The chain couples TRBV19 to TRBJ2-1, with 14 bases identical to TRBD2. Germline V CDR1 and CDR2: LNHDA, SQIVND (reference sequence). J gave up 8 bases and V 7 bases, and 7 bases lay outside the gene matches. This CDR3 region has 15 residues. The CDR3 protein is CASTMGLAGVDEQFF. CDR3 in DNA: TGTGCCAGTACTATGGGACTAGCGGGAGTGGATGAGCAGTTCTTC.

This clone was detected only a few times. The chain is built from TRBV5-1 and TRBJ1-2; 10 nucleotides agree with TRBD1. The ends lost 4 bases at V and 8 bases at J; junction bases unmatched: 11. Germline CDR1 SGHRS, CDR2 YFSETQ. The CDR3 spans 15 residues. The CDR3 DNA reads TGCGCCAGCAGCGCGGAACTGGGACAGGGGAGAGGCTACACCTTC. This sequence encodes CASSAELGQGRGYTF.

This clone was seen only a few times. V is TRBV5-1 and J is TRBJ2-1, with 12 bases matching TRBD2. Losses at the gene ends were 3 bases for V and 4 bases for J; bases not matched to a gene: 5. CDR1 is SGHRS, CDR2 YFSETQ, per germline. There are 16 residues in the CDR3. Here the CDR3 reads CASSSELAGGYNEQFF. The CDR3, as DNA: TGCGCCAGCAGCTCCGAACTAGCGGGGGGATACAATGAGCAGTTCTTC.

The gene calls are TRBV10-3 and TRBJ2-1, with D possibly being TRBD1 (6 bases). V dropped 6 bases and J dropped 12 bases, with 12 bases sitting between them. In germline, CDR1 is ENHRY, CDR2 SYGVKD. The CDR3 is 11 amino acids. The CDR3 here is CAIRSGERQFF. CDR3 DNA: TGTGCCATCAGGTCAGGGGAGAGGCAGTTCTTC.

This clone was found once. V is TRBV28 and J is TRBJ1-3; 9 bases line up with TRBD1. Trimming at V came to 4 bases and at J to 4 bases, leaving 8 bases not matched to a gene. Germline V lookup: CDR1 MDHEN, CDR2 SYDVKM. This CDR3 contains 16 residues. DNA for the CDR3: TGTGCCAGCAGTTCCCGGGACAGGGTGTCCGGAAACACCATATATTTT. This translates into CASSSRDRVSGNTIYF.

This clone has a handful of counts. DNA of the CDR3: TGTGCCAGCGGTCCTCGGACTAGCGGGGGCTACACAGATACGCAGTATTTT. It translates to CASGPRTSGGYTDTQYF. The rearrangement uses TRBV27 and TRBJ2-3; 13 bases are shared with TRBD2. The CDR3 contains 17 residues. Germline V gives CDR1 MNHEY, CDR2 SMNVEV (reference sequence). Trimming at V came to 8 bases and at J to 2 bases, leaving 10 bases not matched to a gene.

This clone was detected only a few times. This CDR3 reads CASSYHTNPSSDEQFF. The CDR3 DNA follows: TGTGCCAGCAGTTACCATACCAACCCCTCTAGCGATGAGCAGTTCTTC. The chain joins TRBV6-5 to TRBJ2-1; a weak D match, TRBD2 (6 bases). V lost 2 bases to trimming and J lost 8 bases, with 19 bases between them. This CDR3 comprises 16 residues. Germline CDR1 reads MNHEY; CDR2 reads SVGAGI.

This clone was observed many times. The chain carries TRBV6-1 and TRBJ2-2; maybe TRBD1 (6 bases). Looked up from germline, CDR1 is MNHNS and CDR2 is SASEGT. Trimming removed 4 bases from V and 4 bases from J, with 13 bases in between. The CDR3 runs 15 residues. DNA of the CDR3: TGTGCCAGCAGTGGCAGGGGCCTTAGCACCGGGGAGCTGTTTTTT. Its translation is CASSGRGLSTGELFF.

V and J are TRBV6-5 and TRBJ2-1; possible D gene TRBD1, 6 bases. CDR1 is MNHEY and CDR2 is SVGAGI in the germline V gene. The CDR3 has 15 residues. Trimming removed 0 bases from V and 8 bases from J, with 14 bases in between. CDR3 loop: CASSYSGQGWDEQFF. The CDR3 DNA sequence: TGTGCCAGCAGTTACTCAGGCCAGGGGTGGGATGAGCAGTTCTTC.

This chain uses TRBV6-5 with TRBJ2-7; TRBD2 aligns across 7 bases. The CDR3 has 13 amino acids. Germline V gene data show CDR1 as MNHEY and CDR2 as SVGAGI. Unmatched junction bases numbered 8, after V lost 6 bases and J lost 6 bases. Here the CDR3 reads CASRSGGTGEQYF. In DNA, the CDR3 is TGTGCCAGCAGATCCGGGGGGACCGGCGAGCAGTACTTC.

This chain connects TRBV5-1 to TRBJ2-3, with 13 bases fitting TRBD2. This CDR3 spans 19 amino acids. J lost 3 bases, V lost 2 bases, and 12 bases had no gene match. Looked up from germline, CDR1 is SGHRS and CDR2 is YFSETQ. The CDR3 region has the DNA TGCGCCAGCAGCTTAGGACTAGCGGGAGTAGGTGGGGCAACAGATACGCAGTATTTT. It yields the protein CASSLGLAGVGGATDTQYF.

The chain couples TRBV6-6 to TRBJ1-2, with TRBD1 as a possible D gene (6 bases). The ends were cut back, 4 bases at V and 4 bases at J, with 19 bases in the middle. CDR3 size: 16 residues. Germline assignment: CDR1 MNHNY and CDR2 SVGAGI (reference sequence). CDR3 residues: CASSSHEGGGIYGYTF. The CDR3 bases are TGTGCCAGCAGTTCCCATGAAGGGGGGGGGATCTATGGCTACACCTTC.

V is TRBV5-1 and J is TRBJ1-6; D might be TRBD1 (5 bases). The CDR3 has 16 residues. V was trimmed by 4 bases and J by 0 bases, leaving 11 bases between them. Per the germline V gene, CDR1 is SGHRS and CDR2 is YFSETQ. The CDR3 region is CASSRGGSSYNSPLHF. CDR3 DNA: TGCGCCAGCAGCCGCGGGGGGAGCTCCTATAATTCACCCCTCCACTTT.

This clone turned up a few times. The CDR3 sequence is CASSPGDSRPFF. The CDR3 nucleotides read TGTGCCAGCAGCCCAGGGGATTCGAGGCCTTTCTTT. The chain uses TRBV27 and TRBJ1-1; weak D call: TRBD1 (6 bases). Germline CDR1 and CDR2: MNHEY and SMNVEV (reference sequence). Trimming shortened V by 6 bases and J by 12 bases, and 17 bases separated the two germline ends. This CDR3 has 12 amino acids.

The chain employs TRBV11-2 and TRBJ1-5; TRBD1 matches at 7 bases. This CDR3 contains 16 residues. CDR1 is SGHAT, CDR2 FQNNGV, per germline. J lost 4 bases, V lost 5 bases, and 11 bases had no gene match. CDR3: CASSPASGQENQPQHF. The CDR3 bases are TGTGCCAGCAGCCCCGCGTCCGGACAGGAAAATCAGCCCCAGCATTTT.

The CDR3 nucleotides read TGTGCCAGCAGCGTAGAAGGGACAGGGGAAGCTTTCTTT. This sequence encodes CASSVEGTGEAFF. The chain links TRBV9 to TRBJ1-1, with 9 bases lining up with TRBD1. CDR3 length: 13 residues. Germline-derived CDR1 and CDR2 are SGDLS and YYNGEE. Unmatched junction bases numbered 2, after V lost 0 bases and J lost 8 bases. The variable domain in full, with the rest retrieved from reference TRBV9 and TRBJ1-1, is DSGVTQTPKHLITATGQRVTLRCSPRSGDLSVYWYQQSLDQGLQFLIQYYNGEERAKGNILERFSAQQFPDLHSELNLSSLELGDSALYFCASSVEGTGEAFFGQGTRLTVV.

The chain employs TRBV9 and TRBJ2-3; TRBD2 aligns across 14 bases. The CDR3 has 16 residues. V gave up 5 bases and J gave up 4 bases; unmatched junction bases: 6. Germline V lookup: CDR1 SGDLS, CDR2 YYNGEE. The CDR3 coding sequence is TGTGCCAGCAGTATATTGACTAGCGGGGGGGCAGATACGCAGTATTTT. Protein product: CASSILTSGGADTQYF. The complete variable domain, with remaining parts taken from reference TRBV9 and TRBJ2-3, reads DSGVTQTPKHLITATGQRVTLRCSPRSGDLSVYWYQQSLDQGLQFLIQYYNGEERAKGNILERFSAQQFPDLHSELNLSSLELGDSALYFCASSILTSGGADTQYFGPGTRLTVL.

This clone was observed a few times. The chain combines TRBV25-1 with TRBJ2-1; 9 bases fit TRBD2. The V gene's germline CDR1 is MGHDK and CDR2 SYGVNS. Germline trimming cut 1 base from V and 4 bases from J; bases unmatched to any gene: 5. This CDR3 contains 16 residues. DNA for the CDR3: TGTGCCAGCAGTGAATCGCCTAGCGGGGATTACAATGAGCAGTTCTTC. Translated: CASSESPSGDYNEQFF.